This T cell receptor beta chain came from a study of T-cell reconstitution after alpha-beta-depleted transplantation in children. TCRbeta library construction was performed incorporating unique molecular identifiers. One entry per CDR3 protein results from TCRdb running MiXCR on the PCR reads. The sample shows about 610,000 distinct CDR3 sequences, 10% of them seen only once. The sample in question was PBMCs from the stem cell graft donor, obtained from the stem cell graft. The origin of this receptor is a human donor who donated a stem cell graft to a child with acute myeloid leukemia.

As DNA, the CDR3 is TGTGCCAGCAGTTACTCTGGCACGGACCTTTACGAGCAGTACTTC. Its translation is CASSYSGTDLYEQYF. This sequence joins TRBV6-5 and TRBJ2-7; D gene unclear. V shed 0 bases and J shed 4 bases, with 13 bases lying between them. The CDR3 has 15 residues. Germline CDR1 is MNHEY and CDR2 is SVGAGI.